A single sample gave rise to the 9 T cell receptor beta chains below, sequenced in a study of CD8 T cells in Susac syndrome (dated by TCRdb to between 2018 and 2021). Preparation of the library involved the immunoSEQ multiplex PCR assay. RNA was extracted using the RNeasy kit, and roughly 0.5 to 1 ug of the RNA was reverse transcribed with random hexamers. TCRdb applied fastp at Q25 and MiXCR to the public reads, then kept only in-frame beta chains. A single entry per CDR3 protein holds the most common genes and DNA from its merged rows. For this sample there are some 160,000 distinct CDR3 sequences; around 94% appear just once. The ten top clones hold more than 0.095% of the sample. Sequencing was done on a sample of CD4+ T cells from PBMCs. These receptors were taken from a human donor with Susac syndrome.

The rearrangement uses TRBV6-2 or TRBV6-3 and TRBJ2-4; the match to TRBD1 covers 8 bases. The ends lost 5 bases at V and 0 bases at J; junction bases unmatched: 6. The CDR3 covers 16 residues. Germline values: CDR1 MNHEY, CDR2 SVGEGT. CDR3 coding DNA: TGTGCCAGCAGTCTAACAGGGGGACTAGCCAAAAACATTCAGTACTTC. Residues: CASSLTGGLAKNIQYF.

V is TRBV16 and J is TRBJ1-6; 7 bases are a match to TRBD1. The CDR3 extends over 14 amino acids. Germline CDR1 is KGHSY and CDR2 is FQNENV. V lost 6 bases, J lost 5 bases, and 4 bases stayed unmatched. The CDR3 coding sequence is TGTGCCAGCAGTTTACAGGGGAATAATTCACCCCTCCACTTT. Translated: CASSLQGNNSPLHF.

The V gene is TRBV20-1, the J gene TRBJ2-5, with TRBD2 matching over 10 bases. CDR3 length: 14 residues. From germline, CDR1 is DFQATT and CDR2 SNEGSKA (reference sequence). Trimming removed 5 bases from V and 4 bases from J; junction bases left unmatched: 7. The CDR3 region is CSAGDASGGETQYF. CDR3 DNA sequence: TGCAGTGCTGGGGATGCTAGCGGGGGAGAGACCCAGTACTTC.

This rearrangement joins TRBV5-1 to TRBJ2-2; no clear D. The CDR3 loop spans 13 amino acids. The germline gives CDR1 SGHRS, CDR2 YFSETQ. Trimming removed 0 bases from V and 6 bases from J, with 6 bases in between. DNA of the CDR3: TGCGCCAGCAGCTTGGACAGACCCGGGGAGCTGTTTTTT. As protein: CASSLDRPGELFF. Supplemented by reference TRBV5-1 and TRBJ2-2, the full variable domain reads KAGVTQTPRYLIKTRGQQVTLSCSPISGHRSVSWYQQTPGQGLQFLFEYFSETQRNKGNFPGRFSGRQFSNSRSEMNVSTLELGDSALYLCASSLDRPGELFFGEGSRLTVL.

The chain has TRBV14 and TRBJ2-3; D is undetermined. Germline V gives CDR1 SGHDN, CDR2 FVKESK. The CDR3 has 15 residues. V shed 0 bases and J shed 2 bases, with 9 bases lying between them. The CDR3 nucleotides read TGTGCCAGCAGCCAAGAGTTACTCCACACAGATACGCAGTATTTT. It yields the protein CASSQELLHTDTQYF.

This rearrangement joins TRBV6-1 to TRBJ2-3; D tentatively reads TRBD1 or TRBD2 (5 bases each). V was trimmed by 4 bases and J by 2 bases, leaving 13 bases between them. The CDR3 runs 15 residues. In germline, CDR1 is MNHNS, CDR2 SASEGT. The CDR3 bases are TGTGCCAGCAGTGGGGTCTGGGACCTCACAGATACGCAGTATTTT. Its translation is CASSGVWDLTDTQYF.

J is TRBJ1-1 and V is TRBV5-1, with 7 positions matching TRBD1. The CDR3 length is 14 residues. The ends lost 4 bases at V and 3 bases at J; junction bases unmatched: 6. In germline, CDR1 is SGHRS, CDR2 YFSETQ. CDR3 in amino acids: CASSVTGVDTEAFF. The CDR3 nucleotides read TGCGCCAGCAGCGTCACAGGGGTTGACACTGAAGCTTTCTTT.

The chain recombines TRBV12-3 or TRBV12-4 with TRBJ1-1; D may be TRBD1 (6 bases). This CDR3 is 15 amino acids long. V lost 7 bases to trimming and J lost 5 bases, with 20 bases between them. CDR3 sequence reads: CASTPDRSRWTEAFF. DNA for the CDR3: TGTGCCAGCACCCCTGACAGGTCCCGGTGGACTGAAGCTTTCTTT.

The chain couples TRBV20-1 to TRBJ2-7; possible D gene TRBD1, 5 bases. Germline V gene sequence: CDR1 DFQATT, CDR2 SNEGSKA (reference sequence). CDR3 size: 13 residues. V lost 5 bases to trimming and J lost 9 bases, with 20 bases between them. The CDR3 region is CSASTQPQGSQYF. The DNA for the CDR3 is TGCAGTGCTTCTACCCAACCCCAGGGTTCGCAGTACTTC.